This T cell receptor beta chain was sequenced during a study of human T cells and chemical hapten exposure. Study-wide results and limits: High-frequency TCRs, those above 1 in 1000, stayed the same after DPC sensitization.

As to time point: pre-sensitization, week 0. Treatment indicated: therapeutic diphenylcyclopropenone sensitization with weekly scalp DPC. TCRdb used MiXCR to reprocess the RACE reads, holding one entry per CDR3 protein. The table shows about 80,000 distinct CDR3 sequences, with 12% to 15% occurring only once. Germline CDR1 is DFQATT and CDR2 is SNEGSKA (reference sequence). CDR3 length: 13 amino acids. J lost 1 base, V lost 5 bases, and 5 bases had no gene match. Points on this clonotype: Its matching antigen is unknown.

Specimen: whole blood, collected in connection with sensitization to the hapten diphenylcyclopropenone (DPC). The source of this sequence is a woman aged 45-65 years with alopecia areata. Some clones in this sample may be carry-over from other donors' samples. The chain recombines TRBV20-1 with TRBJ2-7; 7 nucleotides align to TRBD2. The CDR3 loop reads CSAAPGGSYEQYF. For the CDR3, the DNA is TGCAGTGCTGCCCCGGGGGGTTCCTACGAGCAGTACTTC.